Below, one TCR beta chain is given with its context. This entry is derived from a study of regulatory T cells in long-lasting Graves disease. Documented time point: newly diagnosed GD, antithyroid drugs for less than 3 months. RNA extracted from PBMCs served as the sequencing template. The length of the CDR3 is 16 residues. The trim removed 4 bases at V and 2 bases at J, leaving 6 bases unmatched. Germline V CDR1 and CDR2: SGHRS, YFSETQ. CDR3-region Arm-PCR and iRepertoire HTBI primers produced the TCR beta libraries. TCRdb processed the multiplex PCR reads anew with MiXCR; each CDR3 protein has one entry. The repertoire holds about 240,000 distinct CDR3 sequences, with around 20% as singletons.

The source of this sequence is a female donor with Graves disease. The gene calls are TRBV5-1 and TRBJ2-3; 11 bases match TRBD1. The source material was peripheral blood mononuclear cells (PBMCs), sampled at new diagnosis, from a patient treated with antithyroid drugs. The CDR3 reads CASSPGQGGFTDTQYF. CDR3 nucleotides: TGCGCCAGCAGCCCGGGACAGGGGGGCTTCACAGATACGCAGTATTTT.